This TCR beta chain was profiled in a study of yellow fever vaccine responses in identical twins. Using its own MiXCR run on the RT-PCR reads, TCRdb lists one record per CDR3 protein. The sample includes about 18,000 distinct CDR3 sequences, approximately 63% of them seen just once. Trimming removed 5 bases at V and 2 bases at J, with 14 bases between. CDR1 SGHTA and CDR2 FQGNSA come from the germline V gene. This CDR3 comprises 15 residues. The sequence derives from a woman in her late teens or twenties who received the yellow fever vaccine. This rearrangement joins TRBV7-2 to TRBJ2-3, with D perhaps given as TRBD1 or TRBD2 (5 bases each). The sample was T cells from blood (PBMCs), unsorted or a sorted subset (not recorded which), taken before or after yellow fever vaccination (not recorded which). The CDR3: CASSNHGGPTDTQYF. The CDR3 region has the DNA TGTGCCAGCAGCAATCATGGGGGTCCCACAGATACGCAGTATTTT.